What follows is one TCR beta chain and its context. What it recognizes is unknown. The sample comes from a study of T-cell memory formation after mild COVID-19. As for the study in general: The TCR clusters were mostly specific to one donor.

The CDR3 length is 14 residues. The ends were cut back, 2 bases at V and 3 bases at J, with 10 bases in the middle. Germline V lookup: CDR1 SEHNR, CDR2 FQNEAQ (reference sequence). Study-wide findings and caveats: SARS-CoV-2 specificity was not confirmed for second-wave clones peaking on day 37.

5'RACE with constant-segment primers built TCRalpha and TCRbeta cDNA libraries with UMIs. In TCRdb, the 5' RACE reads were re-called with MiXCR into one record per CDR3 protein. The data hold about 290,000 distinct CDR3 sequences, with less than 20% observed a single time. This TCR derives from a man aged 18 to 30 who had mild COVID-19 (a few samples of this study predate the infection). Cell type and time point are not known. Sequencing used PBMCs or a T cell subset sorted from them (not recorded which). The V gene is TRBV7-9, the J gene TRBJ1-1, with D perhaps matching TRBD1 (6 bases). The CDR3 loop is CASSLSGVDTEAFF. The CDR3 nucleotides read TGTGCCAGCAGCTTATCAGGGGTGGACACTGAAGCTTTCTTT. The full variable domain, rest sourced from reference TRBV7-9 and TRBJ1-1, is DTGVSQNPRHKITKRGQNVTFRCDPISEHNRLYWYRQTLGQGPEFLTYFQNEAQLEKSRLLSDRFSAERPKGSFSTLEIQRTEQGDSAMYLCASSLSGVDTEAFFGQGTRLTVV.